This TCR beta chain was documented in a study of cytomegalovirus exposure and HLA in healthy donors. Comments on this clone: Its antigen remains unidentified.

Use of 60 Vbeta and 13 Jbeta primers characterized the PCR. TCRdb keeps only in-frame clones here, not all; method: immunoSEQ multiplex PCR. The data hold about 130,000 clones, with over 65% observed a single time. Points from the study as a whole: A previous analysis found most TCR beta V segments productive roughly 90% or roughly 30% of the time.

The clonotype comes from a man aged 25 to 40 in good health and CMV-seropositive. Sample: PBMCs.

The CDR3 region has the DNA TGTGCCATCAATTCCCTCGCGAACACCGGGGAGCTGTTTTTT. It yields the protein CAINSLANTGELFF. The V call is TRBV10-3, the J call TRBJ2-2; no reliable D call. This CDR3 region has 14 residues. With 7 bases removed from V and 0 bases from J, the gap between germline ends came to 9 bases. The germline V gene encodes CDR1 ENHRY and CDR2 SYGVKD.